Below are 14 T cell receptor beta chains sequenced from a single sample in a study of response to subunit inactivated influenza vaccine. TCRdb fed the RT-PCR reads into MiXCR, producing one record per CDR3 protein. The repertoire has just under 550,000 distinct CDR3 sequences, around 21% of them found once; the top ten carry 2.5% to 3.5%. This sample was also put to use in a study of T cells expressing NK-cell markers. That work states: Template switching by 5'RACE with UMIs generated the TCR beta cDNA.

This material consisted of CD4+ T cells sorted from PBMCs, taken roughly 12 days after vaccination. Source of these receptors: a man between 45 and 60 years old who received an inactivated influenza vaccine.

This clonotype was observed a few times. V and J are TRBV29-1 and TRBJ1-1; 8 bases align to TRBD1. CDR1 and CDR2 from the germline V gene are SQVTM and ANQGSEA. J lost 2 bases, V lost 7 bases, and 6 bases had no gene match. CDR3 length equals 13 residues. CDR3 amino acids: CSAGDRTNTEAFF. In nucleotides, the CDR3 is TGCAGCGCCGGGGACAGGACTAACACTGAAGCTTTCTTT.

The V and J genes are TRBV12-3 or TRBV12-4 and TRBJ2-3, with 9 bases that match TRBD2. The CDR3 is 14 amino acids. The V segment lost 6 bases and the J segment 7 bases; nucleotides outside the gene matches: 8. CDR3 amino acids: CASSPGTSWYTQYF. Written as DNA, the CDR3 is TGTGCCAGCAGCCCCGGGACTAGCTGGTATACGCAGTATTTT.

The sample holds a few counts of this clonotype. This chain links TRBV5-1 with TRBJ2-1; 10 bases are a match to TRBD2. Germline trimming cut 7 bases from V and 8 bases from J; bases unmatched to any gene: 9. The CDR3 is made up of 14 amino acids. Per germline, CDR1 SGHRS and CDR2 YFSETQ. The CDR3 sequence: CASGGSGGAYEQFF. In DNA form, the CDR3 reads TGCGCCAGCGGGGGAAGCGGGGGGGCATATGAGCAGTTCTTC.

This clonotype was seen only a few times. This rearrangement joins TRBV9 to TRBJ1-1; D is unresolved. The CDR3 is 13 amino acids. Germline CDR1 and CDR2: SGDLS and YYNGEE. V was pared by 4 bases and J by 3 bases, with 10 bases between. The CDR3 coding sequence is TGTGCCAGCAGCCCCGGTTGGGACACTGAAGCTTTCTTT. Amino acid sequence: CASSPGWDTEAFF.

This chain joins TRBV6-1 and TRBJ2-3, with D unclear. Germline values: CDR1 MNHNS, CDR2 SASEGT. The CDR3 has 13 amino acids. Trimming shortened V by 6 bases and J by 1 base, and 8 bases separated the two germline ends. CDR3 residues: CASREPGTDTQYF. The CDR3 nucleotides read TGTGCCAGCAGGGAGCCTGGCACAGATACGCAGTATTTT.

This clonotype was seen repeatedly, ten times or more. This sequence joins TRBV5-1 and TRBJ2-2; D call uncertain. The V gene lost 0 bases and the J gene lost 4 bases, with 13 bases spanning the gap. CDR1 is SGHRS, CDR2 YFSETQ, per germline. This CDR3 region has 16 residues. The CDR3 spells CASSLDGVGATGELFF. The CDR3 coding sequence is TGCGCCAGCAGCTTGGATGGAGTTGGTGCCACCGGGGAGCTGTTTTTT.

This clonotype was recorded at least ten times. The chain's CDR3 is CSAQGGVGETQYF. The CDR3 region has the DNA TGCAGTGCTCAGGGGGGCGTGGGGGAGACCCAGTACTTC. V usage is TRBV20-1 and J usage is TRBJ2-5; tentatively, D is TRBD1 (7 bases). This CDR3 comprises 13 residues. Between the trimmed V and J ends, which lost 5 bases and 5 bases, there was a span of 15 bases. Per germline, CDR1 DFQATT and CDR2 SNEGSKA (reference sequence).

The chain has TRBV7-7 and TRBJ2-1; D is uncertain. In germline, CDR1 is SSHAT, CDR2 FNYEAQ (reference sequence). This CDR3 has 15 amino acids. Trimming cost V 5 bases and J 9 bases, with 20 bases left between them. The CDR3 spells CASSPRSTSYGEQFF. The CDR3 DNA is TGTGCCAGCAGCCCGCGGTCAACCTCGTACGGTGAGCAGTTCTTC. The full variable domain, in which reference TRBV7-7 and TRBJ2-1 provide the parts outside the CDR3, is GAGVSQSPRYKVTKRGQDVTLRCDPISSHATLYWYQQALGQGPEFLTYFNYEAQPDKSGLPSDRFSAERPEGSISTLTIQRTEQRDSAMYRCASSPRSTSYGEQFFGPGTRLTVL.

The gene calls are TRBV3-1 and TRBJ2-1; 8 nucleotides agree with TRBD1. V lost 10 bases and J lost 0; bases outside the gene matches: 2. The germline V gene has CDR1 LGHDT and CDR2 YNNKEL (reference sequence). This CDR3 region has 13 residues. Here the CDR3 DNA reads TGTGCCACCGGGACAGGCTCCTACAATGAGCAGTTCTTC. It yields the protein CATGTGSYNEQFF.

This chain connects TRBV7-9 to TRBJ2-1; 8 positions match TRBD2. V was pared by 5 bases and J by 5 bases, with 11 bases of the junction left unmatched. Germline V gene data show CDR1 as SEHNR and CDR2 as FQNEAQ (reference sequence). The CDR3 is 16 amino acids. CDR3 in DNA: TGTGCCAGCAGCCACTACGTACAGCGGGGGCACAATGAGCAGTTCTTC. This encodes CASSHYVQRGHNEQFF.

This chain joins TRBV6-2 or TRBV6-3 and TRBJ2-7, with TRBD2 matching 10 bases. Germline CDR1 is MNHEY and CDR2 is SVGEGT. With V trimmed by 2 bases and J by 6 bases, 7 bases remained unmatched. The CDR3 length is 15 residues. CDR3 DNA: TGTGCCAGCAGTTACAGGGCTAGCGGGAGAAGCGAGCAGTACTTC. This translates into CASSYRASGRSEQYF.

CDR3 in amino acids: CSAWGGAQHF. DNA for the CDR3: TGCAGTGCTTGGGGAGGGGCCCAGCATTTT. The genes are TRBV20-1 and TRBJ1-5; D is perhaps TRBD1 (5 bases). This CDR3 is 10 amino acids long. Trimming cost V 5 bases and J 11 bases, with 10 bases left between them. The germline gives CDR1 DFQATT, CDR2 SNEGSKA (reference sequence).

This clonotype has only a few counts. The genes are TRBV20-1 and TRBJ2-7; 9 bases map to TRBD1. CDR1 is DFQATT, CDR2 SNEGSKA, per germline (reference sequence). This CDR3 region has 15 residues. Trimming at V came to 2 bases and at J to 7 bases, leaving 12 bases not matched to a gene. CDR3 protein: CSARLTSGTGKEQYF. As DNA, the CDR3 is TGCAGTGCTAGACTTACCTCCGGGACAGGGAAGGAGCAGTACTTC.

This clonotype has just a few counts. This chain uses TRBV20-1 with TRBJ2-5, with 7 bases aligning to TRBD1. This CDR3 has 13 amino acids. V lost 6 bases and J lost 4; bases outside the gene matches: 8. Germline-derived CDR1 and CDR2 are DFQATT and SNEGSKA (reference sequence). This CDR3 is CSAKTGNLETQYF. The CDR3 DNA sequence: TGCAGTGCCAAGACAGGGAATCTAGAGACCCAGTACTTC.